This entry features one T cell receptor (beta chain) sequence. The data derive from a study of blood T cell repertoires in COVID-19. J gave up 4 bases and V 5 bases, and 6 bases lay outside the gene matches. CDR1 is SGHTA, CDR2 FQGNSA, per germline. This CDR3 is 14 amino acids long. Profiled with immunoSEQ multiplex PCR; TCRdb holds only in-frame clones, not every one. The sample includes under 150,000 clones, more than 70% of them seen just once. The genes are TRBV7-2 and TRBJ1-2, with TRBD1 identical over 8 bases. Sequencing input: peripheral blood. This TCR was sampled from a human donor in a cohort sampled during active COVID-19. CDR3 coding DNA: TGTGCCAGCAGCCAACAGGGGGGTCTCTATGGCTACACCTTC. As protein: CASSQQGGLYGYTF.